These 11 T cell receptor beta chains came from one sample sequenced in a study of shared clonotypes between healthy human individuals. CD45RO-negative, CCR7-positively selected cells formed the naive CD8 fraction, excluding terminally differentiated effector memory CD45RA+ cells. TCRdb keeps only in-frame clones here, not all; method: immunoSEQ multiplex PCR. Here the sample spans about 2.1 million clones, 85% to 95% being singletons. The sample consisted of naive CD8+ T cells from PBMCs. The receptors come from a young man in good health. Some clones in this sample may be carry-over from other donors' samples.

The gene calls are TRBV6-6 and TRBJ2-5; D is tentatively TRBD1 or TRBD2 (6 bases each). V lost 4 bases and J lost 5, with 20 bases in between. CDR3 length: 16 residues. In germline, CDR1 is MNHNY, CDR2 SVGAGI (reference sequence). The CDR3 nucleotides read TGTGCCAGCAGTTCCTACCTCCTCCGGGGGCCGGAGACCCAGTACTTC. Translating gives CASSSYLLRGPETQYF.

V usage is TRBV11-2 and J usage is TRBJ2-4; D is possibly TRBD1 (5 bases). The V end lost 7 bases, the J end lost 0 bases, and 16 bases lay between the germline ends. This CDR3 has 16 amino acids. Germline V gene lookup returns CDR1 SGHAT and CDR2 FQNNGV. The CDR3 is CASTDIRALAKNIQYF. CDR3 bases: TGTGCCAGCACGGACATACGCGCCCTAGCCAAAAACATTCAGTACTTC. Full variable domain (rest looked up from reference TRBV11-2 and TRBJ2-4): EAGVAQSPRYKIIEKRQSVAFWCNPISGHATLYWYQQILGQGPKLLIQFQNNGVVDDSQLPKDRFSAERLKGVDSTLKIQPAKLEDSAVYLCASTDIRALAKNIQYFGAGTRLSVL.

The chain uses TRBV11-2 and TRBJ2-1; D might be TRBD2 (6 bases). This CDR3 spans 15 amino acids. With 5 bases removed from V and 3 bases from J, the gap between germline ends came to 14 bases. Germline V gene data show CDR1 as SGHAT and CDR2 as FQNNGV. The DNA for the CDR3 is TGTGCCAGCAGCCCTGACCCAGCGGGCTACAATGAGCAGTTCTTC. Amino acid sequence: CASSPDPAGYNEQFF.

The rearrangement joins TRBV5-4 to TRBJ1-1, with no clear D. Germline CDR1 and CDR2: SGHNT and YYREEE (reference sequence). V lost 0 bases, J lost 3 bases, and 12 bases lay in between. The CDR3 spans 15 residues. CDR3 loop: CASSLARARDTEAFF. The CDR3 region has the DNA TGTGCCAGCAGCTTGGCGCGGGCGCGGGACACTGAAGCTTTCTTT.

The V and J genes are TRBV6-6 and TRBJ1-1; D unclear. This CDR3 has 13 amino acids. Trimming shortened V by 8 bases and J by 2 bases, and 12 bases separated the two germline ends. Looked up from germline, CDR1 is MNHNY and CDR2 is SVGAGI (reference sequence). CDR3 amino acids: CASGRHVNTEAFF. The DNA for the CDR3 is TGTGCCAGCGGACGCCACGTAAACACTGAAGCTTTCTTT.

The chain is built from TRBV7-9 and TRBJ2-7; the match to TRBD2 covers 13 bases. The V and J ends lost 4 bases and 2 bases, in that order; junction bases with no gene match: 5. Germline-derived CDR1 and CDR2 are SEHNR and FQNEAQ (reference sequence). CDR3 size: 16 residues. The chain's CDR3 is CASSSLAGGPPYEQYF. The CDR3 DNA reads as TGTGCCAGCAGCTCACTAGCGGGAGGGCCACCCTACGAGCAGTACTTC.

The gene calls are TRBV7-9 and TRBJ2-7, with D perhaps being TRBD1 or TRBD2 (5 bases each). V dropped 5 bases and J dropped 3 bases, with 11 bases sitting between them. CDR3 length: 13 amino acids. CDR1 and CDR2 from the germline V gene are SEHNR and FQNEAQ (reference sequence). The CDR3: CASSGWDLYEQYF. The CDR3 coding sequence is TGTGCCAGCAGCGGCTGGGACCTCTACGAGCAGTACTTC.

This sequence joins TRBV6-5 and TRBJ2-1, with D perhaps matching TRBD2 (6 bases). The germline gives CDR1 MNHEY, CDR2 SVGAGI. This CDR3 has 15 residues. V shed 7 bases and J shed 4 bases, with 17 bases lying between them. In DNA, the CDR3 is TGTGCCAGCACACTGAGGGAGGAAGATTACAATGAGCAGTTCTTC. It encodes CASTLREEDYNEQFF.

V and J are TRBV9 and TRBJ1-1; tentatively, D is TRBD1 (6 bases). Germline V lookup: CDR1 SGDLS, CDR2 YYNGEE. V gave up 3 bases and J gave up 3 bases, with 18 bases separating them. The CDR3 has 16 residues. DNA of the CDR3: TGTGCCAGCAGCGCCAGCCCGCGGAGGGGGGACACTGAAGCTTTCTTT. This translates into CASSASPRRGDTEAFF.

Details on this clone: A much larger clone is a single base away; this may be a read error. CDR3 nucleotide sequence: TGTGCCAGCAGTTCCCCCTACGAGCAGTACTTC. It codes for CASSSPYEQYF. The chain couples TRBV6-6 to TRBJ2-7; the D is unclear. V dropped 4 bases and J dropped 2 bases, with 3 bases sitting between them. The CDR3 is 11 amino acids. CDR1 and CDR2 from the germline V gene are MNHNY and SVGAGI (reference sequence).

This chain connects TRBV9 to TRBJ2-7; 7 bases fit TRBD2. Trimming took 0 bases from V and 3 from J; bases not matched to a gene: 12. CDR3 length: 17 residues. Germline-derived CDR1 and CDR2 are SGDLS and YYNGEE. CDR3 in DNA: TGTGCCAGCAGCGTAGCTGGTAGTCTAGCGGCGGTCTACGAGCAGTACTTC. Translation: CASSVAGSLAAVYEQYF.